A selection of T cell receptor beta chains follows, all from one sample in a study of CD8 T cells in Susac syndrome. TCRdb reprocessed the immunoSEQ multiplex PCR reads via MiXCR and lists one record per CDR3 protein. The profile covers roughly 200,000 distinct CDR3 sequences, with approximately 94% appearing a single time and about 0.093% taken by the ten largest. Sequencing was carried out using CD4+ T cells from PBMCs. The receptors originated from a human donor with multiple sclerosis. The CDR3 runs from the conserved cysteine through the conserved F or W. The D gene is left open where the match is weak. Clone size is shown for a subset of rows, as once, few, many or a class of expanded clone.

>TRBJ2-3|TRBV29-1|-|TRBD2
CSVGLVTDTQYF
TGCAGCGTGGGACTAGTAACAGATACGCAGTATTTT
>TRBJ1-1|TRBV20-1|once|TRBD1
CSASRDRRAEAFF
TGCAGTGCTAGCCGGGACAGGCGGGCCGAAGCTTTCTTT
>TRBJ1-1|TRBV19|-|-
CASSPRVIAEAFF
TGTGCCAGTAGTCCAAGGGTGATTGCTGAAGCTTTCTTT
>TRBJ2-3|TRBV9|-|TRBD1
CASTPGQGFDTQYF
TGTGCCAGTACACCGGGACAGGGTTTTGATACGCAGTATTTT
>TRBJ2-4|TRBV6-1|-|TRBD1
CASTGQGRNIQYF
TGTGCCAGCACCGGACAGGGGAGGAACATTCAGTACTTC
>TRBJ1-3|TRBV20-1|-|TRBD1
CSARATGLRNTIYF
TGCAGTGCTAGAGCGACAGGGCTAAGAAACACCATATATTTT
>TRBJ2-7|TRBV5-4|-|-
CASSPGQRKSYEQYF
TGTGCCAGCAGCCCCGGACAGCGTAAGTCCTACGAGCAGTACTTC
>TRBJ1-6|TRBV5-6|-|-
CASSLDWLDFNSPLHF
TGTGCCAGCAGCTTGGATTGGCTAGACTTTAATTCACCCCTCCACTTT
>TRBJ2-7|TRBV3-1|-|-
CASSHRAAYEQYF
TGTGCCAGCAGCCACAGGGCCGCCTACGAGCAGTACTTC
>TRBJ2-1|TRBV9|-|-
CASGGALSYNEQFF
TGTGCCAGCGGGGGGGCCCTCTCCTACAATGAGCAGTTCTTC
>TRBJ1-4|TRBV20-1|-|-
CSAWSLNEKLFF
TGCAGTGCTTGGAGTCTGAATGAAAAACTGTTTTTT
>TRBJ1-1|TRBV30|-|-
CAWSVGAGAFF
TGTGCCTGGAGCGTCGGGGCAGGGGCTTTCTTT
>TRBJ2-1|TRBV7-9|-|-
CASSRRGGANDNEQFF
TGTGCCAGCAGCCGAAGAGGCGGGGCGAACGACAATGAGCAGTTCTTC